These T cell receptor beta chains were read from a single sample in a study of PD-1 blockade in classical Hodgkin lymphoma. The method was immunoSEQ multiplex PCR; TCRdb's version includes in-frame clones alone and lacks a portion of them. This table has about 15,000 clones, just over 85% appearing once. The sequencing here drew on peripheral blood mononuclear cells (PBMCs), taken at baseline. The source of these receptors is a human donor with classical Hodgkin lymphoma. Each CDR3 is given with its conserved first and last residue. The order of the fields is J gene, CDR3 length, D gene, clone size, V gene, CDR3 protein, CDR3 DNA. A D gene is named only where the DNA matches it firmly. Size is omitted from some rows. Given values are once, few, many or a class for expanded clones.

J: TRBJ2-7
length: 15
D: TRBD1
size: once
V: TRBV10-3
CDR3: CAISGGQGTSYEQYF
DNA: TGTGCCATCAGTGGGGGACAGGGGACCTCCTACGAGCAGTACTTC

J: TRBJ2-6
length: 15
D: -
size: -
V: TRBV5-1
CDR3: CASSLPGTASNVLTF
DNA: TGCGCCAGCAGCTTGCCTGGGACTGCTTCCAACGTCCTGACTTTC

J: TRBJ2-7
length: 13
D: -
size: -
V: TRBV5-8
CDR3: CASSLDFTYEQYF
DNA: TGTGCCAGCAGCTTAGACTTTACCTACGAGCAGTACTTC

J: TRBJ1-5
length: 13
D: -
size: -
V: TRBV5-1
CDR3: CASSLDGNQPQHF
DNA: TGCGCCAGCAGCTTGGACGGCAATCAGCCCCAGCATTTT

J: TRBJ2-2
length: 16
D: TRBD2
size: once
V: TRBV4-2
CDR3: CASSHSGLAGTGELFF
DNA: TGTGCCAGCAGCCATTCGGGACTAGCGGGCACCGGGGAGCTGTTTTTT

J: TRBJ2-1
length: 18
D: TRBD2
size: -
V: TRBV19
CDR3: CASSIDRTSGRDYNEQFF
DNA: TGTGCCAGTAGTATAGATCGGACCAGCGGGAGAGACTACAATGAGCAGTTCTTC

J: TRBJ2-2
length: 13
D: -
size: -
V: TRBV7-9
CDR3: CASSLTLTGELFF
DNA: TGTGCCAGCAGCTTAACCCTCACCGGGGAGCTGTTTTTT

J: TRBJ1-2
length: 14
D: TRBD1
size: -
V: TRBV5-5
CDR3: CASSSGTGPLGYTF
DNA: TGTGCCAGCAGCTCCGGGACAGGGCCACTTGGCTACACCTTC

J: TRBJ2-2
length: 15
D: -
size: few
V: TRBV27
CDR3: CASSLSRLNTGELFF
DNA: TGTGCCAGCAGTCTTTCCCGTCTCAACACCGGGGAGCTGTTTTTT

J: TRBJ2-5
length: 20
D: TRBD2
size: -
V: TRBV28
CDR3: CASSFHPDRLLAGPQETQYF
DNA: TGTGCCAGCAGTTTCCACCCGGACAGGTTACTAGCGGGACCCCAAGAGACCCAGTACTTC

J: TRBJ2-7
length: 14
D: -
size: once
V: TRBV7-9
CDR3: CASSSQGRGYEQYF
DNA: TGTGCCAGCAGCTCACAGGGAAGGGGTTACGAGCAGTACTTC

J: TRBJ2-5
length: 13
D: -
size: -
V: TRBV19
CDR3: CASSIPRGETQYF
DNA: TGTGCCAGTAGTATTCCGAGGGGAGAGACCCAGTACTTC

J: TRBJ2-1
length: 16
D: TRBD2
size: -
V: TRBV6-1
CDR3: CASSGGLAGMRNEQFF
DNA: TGTGCCAGCAGTGGAGGACTAGCGGGGATGCGGAATGAGCAGTTCTTC

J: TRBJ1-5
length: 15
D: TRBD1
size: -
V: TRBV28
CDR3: CASSSGQFSNQPQHF
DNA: TGTGCCAGCAGTTCGGGACAGTTTAGCAATCAGCCCCAGCATTTT

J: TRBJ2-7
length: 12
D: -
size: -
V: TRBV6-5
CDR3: CASSSLGGEQYF
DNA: TGTGCCAGCAGTTCCCTTGGGGGGGAGCAGTACTTC

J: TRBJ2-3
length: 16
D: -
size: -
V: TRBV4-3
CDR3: CASSQSTRLSTDTQYF
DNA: TGCGCCAGCAGCCAAAGCACTAGGCTAAGCACAGATACGCAGTATTTT

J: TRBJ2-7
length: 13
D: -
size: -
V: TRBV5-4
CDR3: CASSLIGTYEQYF
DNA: TGTGCCAGCAGCTTAATAGGAACCTACGAGCAGTACTTC

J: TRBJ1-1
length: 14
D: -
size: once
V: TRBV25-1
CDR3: CASSELGGNTEAFF
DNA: TGTGCCAGCAGTGAATTGGGCGGCAACACTGAAGCTTTCTTT

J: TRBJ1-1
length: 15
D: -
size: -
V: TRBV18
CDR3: CASSPEAGRGTEAFF
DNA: TGTGCCAGCTCACCGGAGGCAGGGAGAGGCACTGAAGCTTTCTTT

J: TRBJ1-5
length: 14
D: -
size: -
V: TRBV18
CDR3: CASSPLGSNQPQHF
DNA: TGTGCCAGCTCACCACTGGGGAGCAATCAGCCCCAGCATTTT

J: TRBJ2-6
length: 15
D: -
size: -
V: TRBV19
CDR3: CASRDFYSGANVLTF
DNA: TGTGCCAGCCGGGACTTCTACTCTGGGGCCAACGTCCTGACTTTC

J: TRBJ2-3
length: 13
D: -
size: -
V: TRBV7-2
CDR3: CASSLGVGDTQYF
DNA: TGTGCCAGCAGCTTAGGGGTAGGGGATACGCAGTATTTT

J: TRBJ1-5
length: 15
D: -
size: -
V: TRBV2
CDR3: CASKQNRANNQPQHF
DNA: TGTGCCAGCAAACAGAACAGGGCTAATAATCAGCCCCAGCATTTT

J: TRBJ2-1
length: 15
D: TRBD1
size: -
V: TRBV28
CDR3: CASTPDREDRNEQFF
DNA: TGTGCCAGCACCCCGGACAGGGAGGACAGGAATGAGCAGTTCTTC

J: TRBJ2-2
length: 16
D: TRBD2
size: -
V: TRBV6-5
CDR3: CASSYSGLGNTGELFF
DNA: TGTGCCAGCAGTTACTCGGGACTAGGAAACACCGGGGAGCTGTTTTTT

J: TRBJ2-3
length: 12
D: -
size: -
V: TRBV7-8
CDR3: CASSHPDGTQYF
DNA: TGTGCCAGCAGCCACCCGGACGGTACGCAGTATTTT

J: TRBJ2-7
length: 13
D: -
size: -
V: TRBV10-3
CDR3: CAISESQTYEQYF
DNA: TGTGCCATCAGTGAGTCTCAAACCTACGAGCAGTACTTC

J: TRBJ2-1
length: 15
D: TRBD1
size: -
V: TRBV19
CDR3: CASTLGQGLRNEQFF
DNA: TGTGCCAGTACTTTAGGACAGGGGTTGAGGAATGAGCAGTTCTTC

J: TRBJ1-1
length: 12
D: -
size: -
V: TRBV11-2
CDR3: CASSLGGWGAFF
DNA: TGTGCCAGCAGCTTAGGGGGGTGGGGAGCTTTCTTT

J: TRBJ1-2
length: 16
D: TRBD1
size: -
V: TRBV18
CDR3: CASSPSSETGSYGYTF
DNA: TGTGCCAGCTCACCATCCTCCGAGACAGGGTCCTATGGCTACACCTTC

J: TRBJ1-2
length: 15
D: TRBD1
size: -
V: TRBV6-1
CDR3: CASSDVRQGHYGYTF
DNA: TGTGCCAGCAGTGATGTTAGACAGGGCCACTATGGCTACACCTTC

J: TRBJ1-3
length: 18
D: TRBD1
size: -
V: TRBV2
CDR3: CASSEEGARDLSGNTIYF
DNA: TGTGCCAGCAGTGAAGAGGGGGCCCGGGATTTGAGTGGAAACACCATATATTTT

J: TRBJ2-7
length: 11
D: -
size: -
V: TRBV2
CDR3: CASKGSYEQYF
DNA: TGTGCCAGCAAGGGTTCGTACGAGCAGTACTTC

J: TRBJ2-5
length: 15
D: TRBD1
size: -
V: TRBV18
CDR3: CASSPGQGVQETQYF
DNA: TGTGCCAGCTCACCGGGACAGGGGGTCCAAGAGACCCAGTACTTC

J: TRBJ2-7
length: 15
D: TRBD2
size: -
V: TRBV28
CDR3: CASRVGLAETYEQYF
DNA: TGTGCCAGTCGGGTTGGACTAGCGGAAACCTACGAGCAGTACTTC

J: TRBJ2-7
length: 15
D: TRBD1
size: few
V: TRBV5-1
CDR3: CASSLGQGSDYEQYF
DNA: TGCGCCAGCAGCTTGGGACAGGGAAGTGACTACGAGCAGTACTTC

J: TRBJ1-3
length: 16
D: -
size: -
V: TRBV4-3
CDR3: CASSQSPTGSGNTIYF
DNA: TGCGCCAGCAGCCAAAGCCCGACGGGCTCTGGAAACACCATATATTTT

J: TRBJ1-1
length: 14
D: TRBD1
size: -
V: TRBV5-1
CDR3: CASSRQGADTEAFF
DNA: TGCGCCAGCAGCAGACAGGGGGCTGACACTGAAGCTTTCTTT

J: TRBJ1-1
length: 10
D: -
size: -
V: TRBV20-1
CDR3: CSALNWEAFF
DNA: TGCAGTGCTTTAAATTGGGAAGCTTTCTTT

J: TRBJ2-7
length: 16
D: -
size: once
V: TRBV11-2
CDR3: CASSSLQRATSYEQYF
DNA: TGTGCCAGCAGCTCCCTGCAGCGGGCGACGTCCTACGAGCAGTACTTC

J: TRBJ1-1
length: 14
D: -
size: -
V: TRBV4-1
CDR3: CASSQSRVRTEAFF
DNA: TGCGCCAGCAGCCAGTCCAGGGTGAGGACTGAAGCTTTCTTT

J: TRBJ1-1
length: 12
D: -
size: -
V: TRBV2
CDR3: CASSEGHTEAFF
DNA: TGTGCCAGCAGTGAGGGGCACACTGAAGCTTTCTTT

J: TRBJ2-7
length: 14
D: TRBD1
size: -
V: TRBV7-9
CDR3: CASSRQGKPYEQYF
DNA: TGTGCCAGCAGCCGACAGGGGAAACCCTACGAGCAGTACTTC

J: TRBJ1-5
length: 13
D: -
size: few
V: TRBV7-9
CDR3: CASSLGPNQPQHF
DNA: TGTGCCAGCAGCTTAGGTCCCAATCAGCCCCAGCATTTT

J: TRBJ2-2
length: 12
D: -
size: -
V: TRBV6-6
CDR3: CASSPPGRELFF
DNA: TGTGCCAGCAGTCCCCCGGGCAGGGAGCTGTTTTTT

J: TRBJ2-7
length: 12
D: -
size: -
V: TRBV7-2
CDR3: CASSPQDGEQYF
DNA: TGTGCCAGCAGCCCCCAGGATGGCGAGCAGTACTTC

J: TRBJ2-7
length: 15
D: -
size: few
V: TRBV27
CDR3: CASSLGPQGLYEQYF
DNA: TGTGCCAGCAGTTTAGGGCCCCAGGGCCTCTACGAGCAGTACTTC

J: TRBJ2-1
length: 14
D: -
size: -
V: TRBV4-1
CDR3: CASSPEDSYNEQFF
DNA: TGCGCCAGCAGCCCAGAAGACAGTTACAATGAGCAGTTCTTC

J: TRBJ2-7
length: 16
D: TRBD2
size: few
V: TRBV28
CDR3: CASSPGTSGPPYEQYF
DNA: TGTGCCAGCAGTCCCGGGACTAGCGGGCCTCCCTACGAGCAGTACTTC

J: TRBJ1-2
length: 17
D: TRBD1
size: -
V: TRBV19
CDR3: CASRYRDSLTLGYGYTF
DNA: TGTGCCAGTAGATACCGGGACAGCCTTACTTTGGGATATGGCTACACCTTC

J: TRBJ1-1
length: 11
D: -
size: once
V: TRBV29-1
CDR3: CSVEEQILTFF
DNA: TGCAGCGTTGAAGAACAGATTCTAACTTTCTTT

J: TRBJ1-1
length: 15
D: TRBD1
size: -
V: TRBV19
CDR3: CASSATGTENTEAFF
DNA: TGTGCCAGTAGTGCCACCGGGACAGAGAACACTGAAGCTTTCTTT

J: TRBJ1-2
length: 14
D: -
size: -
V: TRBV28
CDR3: CASSLGAGVYGYTF
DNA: TGTGCCAGCAGTTTAGGGGCAGGGGTTTATGGCTACACCTTC

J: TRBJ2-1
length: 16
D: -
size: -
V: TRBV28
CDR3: CASSSNFAYSYNEQFF
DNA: TGTGCCAGCAGTTCTAATTTCGCGTACTCCTACAATGAGCAGTTCTTC

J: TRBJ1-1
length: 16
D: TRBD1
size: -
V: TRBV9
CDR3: CASSAPGQGMNTEAFF
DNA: TGTGCCAGCAGCGCACCGGGACAGGGGATGAACACTGAAGCTTTCTTT

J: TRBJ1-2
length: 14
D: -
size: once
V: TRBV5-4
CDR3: CASSLEGSPYGYTF
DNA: TGTGCCAGCAGCTTGGAGGGGAGCCCCTATGGCTACACCTTC